The clone carrying this TCR beta chain was counted many times. The antigen is not known. TCRdb reprocessed the reads via MiXCR and lists one record per CDR3 protein. The sample has 650,000 to 900,000 distinct CDR3 sequences; around a third are singletons. The data were obtained in a study of T cell repertoires in cytomegalovirus infection. This CDR3 comprises 12 residues. The V end lost 0 bases, the J end lost 6 bases, and 3 bases lay between the germline ends. Looked up from germline, CDR1 is SGDLS and CDR2 is YYNGEE. Source: cultured CD8+ T cells from PBMCs, taken from culture after CMV antigen stimulation. The chain uses TRBV9 and TRBJ2-2, with D uncertain. The TCR originated in a human donor in good health (CMV status not recorded). Some clones in this sample may be carry-over from other donors' samples. The CDR3 protein is CASSVGSGELFF. Here the CDR3 DNA reads TGTGCCAGCAGCGTAGGGTCCGGGGAGCTGTTTTTT.